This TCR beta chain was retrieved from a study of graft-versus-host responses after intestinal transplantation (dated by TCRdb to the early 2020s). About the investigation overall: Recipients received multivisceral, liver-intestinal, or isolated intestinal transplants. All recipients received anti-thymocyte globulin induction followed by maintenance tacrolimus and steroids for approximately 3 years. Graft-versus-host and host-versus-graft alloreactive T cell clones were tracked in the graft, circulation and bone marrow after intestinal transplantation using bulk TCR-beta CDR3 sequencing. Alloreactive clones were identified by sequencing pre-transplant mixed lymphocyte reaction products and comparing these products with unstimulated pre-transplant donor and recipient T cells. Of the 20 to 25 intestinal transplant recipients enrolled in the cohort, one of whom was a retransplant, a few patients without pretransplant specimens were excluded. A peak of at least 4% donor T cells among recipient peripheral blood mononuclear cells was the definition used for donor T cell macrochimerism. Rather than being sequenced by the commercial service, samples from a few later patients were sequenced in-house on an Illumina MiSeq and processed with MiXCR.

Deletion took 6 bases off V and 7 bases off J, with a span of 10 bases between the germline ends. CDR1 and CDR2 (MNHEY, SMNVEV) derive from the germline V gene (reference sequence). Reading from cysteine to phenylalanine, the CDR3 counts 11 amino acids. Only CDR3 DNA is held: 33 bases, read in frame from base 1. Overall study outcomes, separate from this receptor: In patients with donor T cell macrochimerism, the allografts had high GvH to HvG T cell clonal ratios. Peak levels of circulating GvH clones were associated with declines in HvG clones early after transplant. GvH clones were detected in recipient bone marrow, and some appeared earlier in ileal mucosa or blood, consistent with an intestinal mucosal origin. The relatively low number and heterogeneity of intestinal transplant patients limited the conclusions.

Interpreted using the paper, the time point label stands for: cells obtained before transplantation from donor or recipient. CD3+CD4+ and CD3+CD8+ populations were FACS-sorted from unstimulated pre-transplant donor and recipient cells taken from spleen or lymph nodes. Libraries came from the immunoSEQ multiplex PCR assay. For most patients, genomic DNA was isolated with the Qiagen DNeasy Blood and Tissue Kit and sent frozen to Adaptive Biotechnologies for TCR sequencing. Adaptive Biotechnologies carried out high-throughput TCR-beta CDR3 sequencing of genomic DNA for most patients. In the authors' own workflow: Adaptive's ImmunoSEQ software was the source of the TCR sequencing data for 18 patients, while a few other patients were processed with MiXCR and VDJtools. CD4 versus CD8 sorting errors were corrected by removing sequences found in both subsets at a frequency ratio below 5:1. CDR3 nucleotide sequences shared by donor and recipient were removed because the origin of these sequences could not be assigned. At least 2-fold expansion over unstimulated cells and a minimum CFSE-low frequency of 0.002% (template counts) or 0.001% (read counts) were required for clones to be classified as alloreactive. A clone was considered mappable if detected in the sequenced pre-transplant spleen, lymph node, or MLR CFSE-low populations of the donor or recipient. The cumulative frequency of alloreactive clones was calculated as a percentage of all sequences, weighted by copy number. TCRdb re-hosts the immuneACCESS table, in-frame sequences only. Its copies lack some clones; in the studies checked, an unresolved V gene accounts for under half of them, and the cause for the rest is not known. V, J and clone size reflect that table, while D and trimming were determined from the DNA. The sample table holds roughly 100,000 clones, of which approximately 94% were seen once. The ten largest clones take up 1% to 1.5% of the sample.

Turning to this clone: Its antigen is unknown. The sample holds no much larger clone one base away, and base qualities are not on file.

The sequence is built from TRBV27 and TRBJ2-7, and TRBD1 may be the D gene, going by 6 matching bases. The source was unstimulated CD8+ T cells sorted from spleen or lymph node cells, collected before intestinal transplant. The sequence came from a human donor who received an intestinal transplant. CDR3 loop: CASSSGVEQYF. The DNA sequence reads TGTGCCAGCAGCTCAGGGGTTGAGCAGTACTTC.